This T cell receptor beta chain was retrieved from a study of blood T cell repertoires in COVID-19. The CDR3 spans 14 residues. Germline assignment: CDR1 MNHEY and CDR2 SVGAGI. Trimming stripped 7 bases from V and 0 bases from J, with 10 bases between. Profiled with immunoSEQ multiplex PCR; TCRdb holds only in-frame clones, not every one. The sample consists of 110,000 or so clones, around 88% of them appearing once. This rearrangement joins TRBV6-5 to TRBJ2-1; D unclear. The sequencing sample was made of peripheral blood. The receptor was isolated from a human donor with acute or convalescent COVID-19. The donor label of this sample is uncertain. CDR3 DNA sequence: TGTGCCAGCAACCAAGCTAGCTCCTACAATGAGCAGTTCTTC. Amino acids: CASNQASSYNEQFF.